This T cell receptor (beta chain) was sequenced for a study of cytomegalovirus exposure and HLA in healthy donors. As for the study in general: T cells numbering around 190 million yielded more than 100 million unique TCR beta sequences in an earlier analysis.

The V gene end was trimmed by 4 bases and the J gene end by 1 base; junction bases not matched to a gene: 3. The CDR3 totals 14 residues. In germline, CDR1 is SGHNT, CDR2 YYREEE (reference sequence). Broader study findings: As a later analysis revealed, the rate of TCR association differed by HLA locus, with DRB1 most and HLA-C fewest. A later analysis linked a missense DCLRE1C variant to TCR beta V- and J-gene trimming. Presence/absence analyses took donor sequencing depth as roughly uniform.

Comments on this clone: Its specificity is unknown.

The primer mix had 60 Vbeta and 13 Jbeta primers. The table came from immunoSEQ multiplex PCR; TCRdb's copy has only in-frame clones and leaves some out. Of some 170,000 clones listed, roughly 76% are singletons. This clonotype was obtained from a woman between 18 and 30 years old in good health and CMV-seropositive. Sequenced sample: PBMCs. The rearrangement links TRBV5-4 to TRBJ2-7; 9 nucleotides line up with TRBD2. In nucleotides, the CDR3 is TGTGCCAGCAGCCACAGCGGGGGGTCCTACGAGCAGTACTTC. As protein: CASSHSGGSYEQYF.